Reported below is one T cell receptor beta chain. The germline CDR1 and CDR2 sequences are SGHRS and YFSETQ. The CDR3 has 13 residues. Germline trimming cut 4 bases from V and 16 bases from J; bases unmatched to any gene: 12. The sample comes from a study of blood T cell repertoires in COVID-19. As for the study in general: Spain, Italy and the United States supplied samples that represented acute and convalescent COVID-19. The cDNA or gDNA used as material had been derived from T cells, B-cell-depleted T cells, or PBMCs.

In the original processing: Scientists estimated how many nucleated cells there were by amplifying reference gene primers. The repertoire was sequenced with immunoSEQ multiplex PCR; TCRdb's copy has only in-frame clones and lacks some. D and trimming come from the DNA, and the V and J calls and clone size come from that table. Here the sample spans roughly 260,000 clones, approximately 85% being singletons. This chain connects TRBV5-1 to TRBJ2-1; TRBD1 agrees at 9 bases. This clonotype was obtained from a woman between 65 and 79 years old with acute or convalescent COVID-19. Sequenced material: peripheral blood. CDR3 DNA: TGCGCCAGCAGCCGGGGACAGGGAACGGAATATTTCTTC. Its protein is CASSRGQGTEYFF.